These T cell receptor beta chains were read from a single sample in a study of cytomegalovirus exposure and HLA in healthy donors. Data came from immunoSEQ multiplex PCR; TCRdb stores just in-frame clones and leaves some out. The data contain about 130,000 clones, roughly 78% of them seen just once; the ten biggest clones take up approximately 3.8%. Sequences were obtained from PBMCs. Receptor source: a young man in good health and CMV-seronegative. Each CDR3 is given with its conserved first and last residue. A D gene is named only where the DNA matches it firmly. Rows give clone size only sometimes, using once, few, many, or a class for an expanded clone.

NA,TRBV19,TRBJ2-7,TRBD1,CASSPRTGFSYEQYF,TGTGCCAGTAGTCCACGGACAGGGTTTTCCTACGAGCAGTACTTC
NA,TRBV9,TRBJ1-2,NA,CASSAYSYGYTF,TGTGCCAGCAGCGCTTACAGCTATGGCTACACCTTC
NA,TRBV19,TRBJ2-7,NA,CASSIDLERGSSYEQYF,TGTGCCAGTAGTATAGATTTAGAAAGGGGGTCCTCCTACGAGCAGTACTTC
NA,TRBV30,TRBJ1-2,NA,CAWRGGQGISYGYTF,TGTGCCTGGAGAGGTGGGCAGGGAATCTCATATGGCTACACCTTC
once,TRBV6-5,TRBJ1-1,TRBD1,CASSYIQGAYDTEAFF,TGTGCCAGCAGTTACATACAGGGGGCTTATGACACTGAAGCTTTCTTT
once,TRBV5-1,TRBJ1-4,NA,CASSLEAGVNEKLFF,TGCGCCAGCAGCTTGGAGGCAGGGGTTAATGAAAAACTGTTTTTT
NA,TRBV28,TRBJ2-5,NA,CASSVGGVTQETQYF,TGTGCCAGCAGTGTCGGGGGTGTGACTCAAGAGACCCAGTACTTC
NA,TRBV5-1,TRBJ2-3,TRBD2,CASSLAGGTDMQYF,TGCGCCAGCAGCCTAGCGGGGGGGACAGATATGCAGTATTTT
NA,TRBV2,TRBJ2-7,TRBD2,CASSEGGLAGYEQYF,TGTGCCAGCAGTGAAGGGGGACTAGCGGGCTACGAGCAGTACTTC
few,TRBV10-3,TRBJ1-6,TRBD1,CAISGTGDNSPLHF,TGTGCCATCAGTGGGACAGGGGATAATTCACCCCTCCACTTT
NA,TRBV6-5,TRBJ1-2,NA,CASSYSEGGYGYTF,TGTGCCAGCAGTTACTCGGAGGGCGGCTATGGCTACACCTTC
NA,TRBV18,TRBJ1-1,TRBD1,CASQAGGSDTEAFF,TGTGCCAGCCAGGCAGGGGGTTCGGACACTGAAGCTTTCTTT
NA,TRBV27,TRBJ2-3,TRBD1,CASRRPGQGFDTQYF,TGTGCCAGCAGGCGACCGGGACAGGGGTTTGATACGCAGTATTTT
NA,TRBV4-3,TRBJ1-6,TRBD1,CASSRIQGAEDNSPLHF,TGCGCCAGCAGCCGAATACAGGGGGCGGAGGATAATTCACCCCTCCACTTT
NA,TRBV28,TRBJ1-4,TRBD1,CASSLPRQGRNNEKLFF,TGTGCCAGCAGTTTACCTAGACAGGGGAGGAATAATGAAAAACTGTTTTTT
NA,TRBV9,TRBJ1-1,TRBD1,CASSVNRDRGLNTEAFF,TGTGCCAGCAGCGTTAACCGGGACAGGGGACTAAACACTGAAGCTTTCTTT
few,TRBV10-1,TRBJ2-1,TRBD2,CASSLEPGGSYNEQFF,TGCGCCAGCAGTCTGGAGCCGGGGGGGTCCTACAATGAGCAGTTCTTC
NA,TRBV30,TRBJ1-4,TRBD1,CAWSASQGEEKLFF,TGTGCCTGGAGTGCTTCCCAGGGGGAGGAAAAACTGTTTTTT
few,TRBV5-1,TRBJ2-5,TRBD2,CASSLAAGLAGAETQYF,TGCGCCAGCAGCTTGGCTGCGGGACTAGCGGGGGCAGAGACCCAGTACTTC
NA,TRBV28,TRBJ1-1,NA,CASSILGAAERETQHAFF,TGTGCCAGCAGTATTTTAGGTGCCGCCGAACGGGAAACTCAACACGCTTTCTTT
NA,TRBV19,TRBJ2-7,NA,CASSIGTSYEQYF,TGTGCCAGTAGTATAGGCACTTCCTACGAGCAGTACTTC